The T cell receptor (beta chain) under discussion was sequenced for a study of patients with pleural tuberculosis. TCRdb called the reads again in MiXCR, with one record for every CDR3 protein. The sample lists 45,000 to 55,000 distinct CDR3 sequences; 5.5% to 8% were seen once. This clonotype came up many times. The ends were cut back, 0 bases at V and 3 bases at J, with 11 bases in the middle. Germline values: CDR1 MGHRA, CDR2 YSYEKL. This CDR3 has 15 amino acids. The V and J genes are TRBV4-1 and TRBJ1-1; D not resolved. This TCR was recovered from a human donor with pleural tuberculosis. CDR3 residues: CASSQESSADTEAFF. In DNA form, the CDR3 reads TGCGCCAGCAGCCAAGAATCCTCGGCGGACACTGAAGCTTTCTTT.